These T cell receptor beta chains were read from a single sample in a study of CD8+ T cells in alopecia areata. The protocol was immunoSEQ multiplex PCR, while the TCRdb copy is restricted to in-frame clones and leaves out a portion. The top ten clones hold 1.3% of a sample with some 190,000 clones, about three fifths of them seen once. Material: CD4+ T cells sorted from blood, obtained between weeks 47 and 50, from a patient treated with tofacitinib. The receptors were sampled from a human donor with alopecia areata. Each CDR3 is given with its conserved first and last residue. The D gene is left open where the match is weak. Only part of the rows carry a size: once, few, many, or a class if the clone is expanded.

v_gene: TRBV11-2; j_gene: TRBJ2-1; d_gene: NA; abundance: NA; CDR3nt: TGTGCCAGCAGCTCGGAGTTGTACAATGAGCAGTTCTTC; CDR3aa: CASSSELYNEQFF
v_gene: TRBV11-3; j_gene: TRBJ2-7; d_gene: TRBD1; abundance: NA; CDR3nt: TGTGCCAGCAGCTTAATGGGACAGGGGGCATCAGGCGAGCAGTACTTC; CDR3aa: CASSLMGQGASGEQYF
v_gene: TRBV19; j_gene: TRBJ1-1; d_gene: NA; abundance: NA; CDR3nt: NA; CDR3aa: CASTSGQAQNTEAFF
v_gene: TRBV29-1; j_gene: TRBJ1-4; d_gene: TRBD1; abundance: NA; CDR3nt: TGCAGCGTTGAAGACCCGGGACAGGACGAAAAACTGTTTTTT; CDR3aa: CSVEDPGQDEKLFF
v_gene: TRBV10-3; j_gene: TRBJ2-3; d_gene: NA; abundance: few; CDR3nt: TGTGCCATCAGTGAGCCAGGGACTTCCGGGGATACGCAGTATTTT; CDR3aa: CAISEPGTSGDTQYF
v_gene: TRBV30; j_gene: TRBJ2-7; d_gene: NA; abundance: NA; CDR3nt: TGTGCCTGGAGCAAACAGGGACTAAGCTCCTACGAGCAGTACTTC; CDR3aa: CAWSKQGLSSYEQYF
v_gene: TRBV6-5; j_gene: TRBJ2-2; d_gene: NA; abundance: NA; CDR3nt: TGTGCCAGCAGTCCACAGGATTCCGGGGAGCTGTTTTTT; CDR3aa: CASSPQDSGELFF
v_gene: TRBV30; j_gene: TRBJ1-3; d_gene: NA; abundance: NA; CDR3nt: TGTGCCTGGAGTAAGGTGGTGAACACCATATATTTT; CDR3aa: CAWSKVVNTIYF
v_gene: TRBV5-6; j_gene: TRBJ2-7; d_gene: NA; abundance: NA; CDR3nt: TGTGCCAGCAGCCAGAGGAGCTACGAGCAGTACTTC; CDR3aa: CASSQRSYEQYF
v_gene: TRBV6-1; j_gene: TRBJ2-7; d_gene: TRBD1; abundance: NA; CDR3nt: TGTGCCAGCACCCCAGGGGGCCAAACTTTCGAGCAGTACTTC; CDR3aa: CASTPGGQTFEQYF
v_gene: TRBV29-1; j_gene: TRBJ2-7; d_gene: NA; abundance: NA; CDR3nt: TGCAGCGTTGATCTGTCAGGGAGTGGCGAGCAGTACTTC; CDR3aa: CSVDLSGSGEQYF
v_gene: TRBV15; j_gene: TRBJ2-6; d_gene: NA; abundance: NA; CDR3nt: TGTGCCACCAGCAGACAGGACTCTGGGGCCAACGTCCTGACTTTC; CDR3aa: CATSRQDSGANVLTF
v_gene: TRBV29-1; j_gene: TRBJ1-2; d_gene: TRBD1; abundance: few; CDR3nt: TGCAGCGTAGATGGACAGGGCCATGGCTACACCTTC; CDR3aa: CSVDGQGHGYTF
v_gene: TRBV25-1; j_gene: TRBJ2-7; d_gene: NA; abundance: NA; CDR3nt: TGTGCCAGCAGTACCGCCGGGACCGGTGAGCAGTACTTC; CDR3aa: CASSTAGTGEQYF
v_gene: TRBV20-1; j_gene: TRBJ2-7; d_gene: NA; abundance: NA; CDR3nt: TGCAGTGCTAGAGTGACCTACGAGCAGTACTTC; CDR3aa: CSARVTYEQYF